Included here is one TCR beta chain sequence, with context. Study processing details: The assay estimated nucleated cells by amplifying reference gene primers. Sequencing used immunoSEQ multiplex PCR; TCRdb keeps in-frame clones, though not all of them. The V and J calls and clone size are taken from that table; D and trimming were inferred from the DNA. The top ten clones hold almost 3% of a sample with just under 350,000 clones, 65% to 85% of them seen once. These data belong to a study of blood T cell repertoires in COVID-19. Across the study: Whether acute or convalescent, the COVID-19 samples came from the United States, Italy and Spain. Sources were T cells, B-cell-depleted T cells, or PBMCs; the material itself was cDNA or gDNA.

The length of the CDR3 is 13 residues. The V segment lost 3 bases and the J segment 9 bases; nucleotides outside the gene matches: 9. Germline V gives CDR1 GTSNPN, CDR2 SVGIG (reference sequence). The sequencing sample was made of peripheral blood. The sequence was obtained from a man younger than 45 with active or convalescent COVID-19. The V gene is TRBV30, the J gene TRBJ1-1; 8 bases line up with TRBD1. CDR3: CAWSVGTGVKAFF. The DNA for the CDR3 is TGTGCCTGGAGCGTGGGGACAGGAGTAAAAGCTTTCTTT.